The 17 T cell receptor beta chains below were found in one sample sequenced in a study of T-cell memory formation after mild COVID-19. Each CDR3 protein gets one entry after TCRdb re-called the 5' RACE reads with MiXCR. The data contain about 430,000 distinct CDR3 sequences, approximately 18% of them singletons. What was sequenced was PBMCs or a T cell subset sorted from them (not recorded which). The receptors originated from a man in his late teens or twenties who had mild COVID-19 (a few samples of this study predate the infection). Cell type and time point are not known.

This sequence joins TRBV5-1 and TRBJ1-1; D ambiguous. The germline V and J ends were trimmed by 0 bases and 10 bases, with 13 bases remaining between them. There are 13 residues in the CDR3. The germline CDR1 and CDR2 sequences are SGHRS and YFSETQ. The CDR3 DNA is TGCGCCAGCAGCTTGGCAGGTTACGTGGGAGCTTTCTTT. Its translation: CASSLAGYVGAFF.

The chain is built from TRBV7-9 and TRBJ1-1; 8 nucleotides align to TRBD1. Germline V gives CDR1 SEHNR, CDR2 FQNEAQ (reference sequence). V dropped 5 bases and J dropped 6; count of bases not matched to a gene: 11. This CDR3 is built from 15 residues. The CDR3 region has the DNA TGTGCCAGCAGCCGATTGCAGGGGGCGGGCGCTGAAGCTTTCTTT. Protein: CASSRLQGAGAEAFF.

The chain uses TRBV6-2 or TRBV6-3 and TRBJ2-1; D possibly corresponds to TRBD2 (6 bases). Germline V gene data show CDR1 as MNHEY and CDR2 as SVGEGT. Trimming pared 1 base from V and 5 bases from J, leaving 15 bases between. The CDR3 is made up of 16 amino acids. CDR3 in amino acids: CASSYFPGRSDNEQFF. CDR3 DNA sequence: TGTGCCAGCAGTTACTTTCCGGGGAGGTCCGACAATGAGCAGTTCTTC.

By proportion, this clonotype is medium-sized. CDR3 bases: TGTGCCAGCAGCTTAGCCGGGGATGACTACGAGCAGTACTTC. This translates into CASSLAGDDYEQYF. J is TRBJ2-7 and V is TRBV9, with D possibly matching TRBD2 (5 bases). The CDR3 has 14 residues. Germline lookup yields CDR1 SGDLS and CDR2 YYNGEE. Trimming removed 4 bases from V and 3 bases from J, with 14 bases in between.

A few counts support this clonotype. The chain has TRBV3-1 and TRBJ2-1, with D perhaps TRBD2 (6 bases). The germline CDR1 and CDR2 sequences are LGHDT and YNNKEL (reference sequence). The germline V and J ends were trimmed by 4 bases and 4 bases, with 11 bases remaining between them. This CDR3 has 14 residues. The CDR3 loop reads CASSRDGGYNEQFF. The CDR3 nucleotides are TGTGCCAGCAGCCGTGACGGGGGATACAATGAGCAGTTCTTC.

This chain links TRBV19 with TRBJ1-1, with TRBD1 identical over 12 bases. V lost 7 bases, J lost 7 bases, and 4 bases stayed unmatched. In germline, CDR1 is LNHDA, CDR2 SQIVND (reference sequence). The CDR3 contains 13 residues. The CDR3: CASIGTGGREAFF. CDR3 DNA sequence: TGTGCCAGTATCGGGACAGGGGGCCGTGAAGCTTTCTTT. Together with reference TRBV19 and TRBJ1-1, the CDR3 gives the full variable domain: DGGITQSPKYLFRKEGQNVTLSCEQNLNHDAMYWYRQDPGQGLRLIYYSQIVNDFQKGDIAEGYSVSREKKESFPLTVTSAQKNPTAFYLCASIGTGGREAFFGQGTRLTVV.

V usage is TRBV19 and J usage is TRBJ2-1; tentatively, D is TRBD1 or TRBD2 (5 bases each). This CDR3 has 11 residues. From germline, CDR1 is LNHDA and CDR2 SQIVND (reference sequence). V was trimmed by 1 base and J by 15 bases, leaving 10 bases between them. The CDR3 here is CASSIGGRGFF. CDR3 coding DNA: TGTGCCAGTAGTATAGGGGGACGAGGGTTCTTC.

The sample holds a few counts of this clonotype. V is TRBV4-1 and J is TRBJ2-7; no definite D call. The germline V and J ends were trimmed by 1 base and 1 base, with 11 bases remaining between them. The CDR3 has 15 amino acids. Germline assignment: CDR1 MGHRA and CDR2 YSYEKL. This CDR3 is CASSQVSRVSYEQYF. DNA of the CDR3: TGCGCCAGCAGCCAAGTTTCACGGGTTTCCTACGAGCAGTACTTC.

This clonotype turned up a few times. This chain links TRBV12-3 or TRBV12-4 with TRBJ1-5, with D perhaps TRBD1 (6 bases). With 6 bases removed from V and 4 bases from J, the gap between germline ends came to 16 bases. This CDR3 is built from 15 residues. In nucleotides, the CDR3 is TGTGCCAGCAGGCAGGAAGGGGGGTTGAATCAGCCCCAGCATTTT. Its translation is CASRQEGGLNQPQHF.

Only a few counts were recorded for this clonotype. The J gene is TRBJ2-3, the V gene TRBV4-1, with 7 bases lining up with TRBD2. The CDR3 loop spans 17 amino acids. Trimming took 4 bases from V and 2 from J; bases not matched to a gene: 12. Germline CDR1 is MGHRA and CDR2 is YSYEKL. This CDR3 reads CASSPGGRGVFTDTQYF. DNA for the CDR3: TGCGCCAGCAGCCCGGGTGGTCGGGGGGTTTTCACAGATACGCAGTATTTT.

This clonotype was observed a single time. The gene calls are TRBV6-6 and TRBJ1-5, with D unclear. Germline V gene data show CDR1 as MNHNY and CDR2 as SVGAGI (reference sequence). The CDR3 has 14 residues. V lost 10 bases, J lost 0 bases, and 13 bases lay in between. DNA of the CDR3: TGTGCCACACAGTCAGAGTATAGCAATCAGCCCCAGCATTTT. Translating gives CATQSEYSNQPQHF.

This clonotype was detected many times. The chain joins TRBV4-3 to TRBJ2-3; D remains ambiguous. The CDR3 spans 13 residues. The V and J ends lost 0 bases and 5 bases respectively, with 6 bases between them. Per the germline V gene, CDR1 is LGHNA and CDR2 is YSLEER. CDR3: CASSQDIGDTQYF. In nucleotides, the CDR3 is TGCGCCAGCAGCCAAGATATTGGAGATACGCAGTATTTT.

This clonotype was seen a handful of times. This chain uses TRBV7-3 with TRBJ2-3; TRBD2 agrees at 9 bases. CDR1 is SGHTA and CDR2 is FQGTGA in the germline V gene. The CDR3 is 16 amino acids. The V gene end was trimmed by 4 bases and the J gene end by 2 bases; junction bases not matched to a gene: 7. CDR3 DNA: TGTGCCAGCAGCTCTGGGACTAGCCGTGACACAGATACGCAGTATTTT. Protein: CASSSGTSRDTDTQYF.

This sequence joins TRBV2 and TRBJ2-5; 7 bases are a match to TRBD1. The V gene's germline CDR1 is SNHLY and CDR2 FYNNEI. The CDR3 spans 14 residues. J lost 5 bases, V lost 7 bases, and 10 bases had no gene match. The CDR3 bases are TGTGCCAGCATACGGGACAGTGTGGGTGAGACCCAGTACTTC. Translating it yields CASIRDSVGETQYF.

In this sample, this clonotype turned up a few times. CDR3 bases: TGTGCCAGCAGCCGACCTAGCGGGGGGGCAGAAGATACGCAGTATTTT. Protein sequence: CASSRPSGGAEDTQYF. J is TRBJ2-3 and V is TRBV6-2 or TRBV6-3; 12 positions match TRBD2. The length of the CDR3 is 16 residues. Germline V gene sequence: CDR1 MNHEY, CDR2 SVGEGT. Trimming at V came to 6 bases and at J to 5 bases, leaving 9 bases not matched to a gene.

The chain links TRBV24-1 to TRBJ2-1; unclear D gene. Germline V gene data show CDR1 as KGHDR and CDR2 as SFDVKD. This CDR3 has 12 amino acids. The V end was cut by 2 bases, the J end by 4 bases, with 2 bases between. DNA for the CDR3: TGTGCCACCAGTGATTCGTACAATGAGCAGTTCTTC. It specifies CATSDSYNEQFF.

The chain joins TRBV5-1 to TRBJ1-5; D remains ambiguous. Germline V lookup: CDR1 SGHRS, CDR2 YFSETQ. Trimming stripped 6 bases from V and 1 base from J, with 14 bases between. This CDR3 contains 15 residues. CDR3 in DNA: TGCGCCAGCACCAAGGACCAGACAAGCAATCAGCCCCAGCATTTT. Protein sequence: CASTKDQTSNQPQHF. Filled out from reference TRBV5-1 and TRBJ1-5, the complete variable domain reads KAGVTQTPRYLIKTRGQQVTLSCSPISGHRSVSWYQQTPGQGLQFLFEYFSETQRNKGNFPGRFSGRQFSNSRSEMNVSTLELGDSALYLCASTKDQTSNQPQHFGDGTRLSIL.